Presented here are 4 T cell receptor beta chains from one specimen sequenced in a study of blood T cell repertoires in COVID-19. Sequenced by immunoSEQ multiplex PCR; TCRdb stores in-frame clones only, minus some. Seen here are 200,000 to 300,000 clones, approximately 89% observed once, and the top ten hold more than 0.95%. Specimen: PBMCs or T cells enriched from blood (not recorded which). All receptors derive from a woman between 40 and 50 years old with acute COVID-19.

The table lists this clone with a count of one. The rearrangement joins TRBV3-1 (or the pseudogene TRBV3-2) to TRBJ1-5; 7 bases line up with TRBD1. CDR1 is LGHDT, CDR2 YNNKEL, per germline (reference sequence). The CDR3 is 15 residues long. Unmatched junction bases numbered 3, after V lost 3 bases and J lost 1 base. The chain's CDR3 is CASSQTTGSNQPQHF. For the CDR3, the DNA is TGTGCCAGCAGCCAGACGACAGGGAGCAATCAGCCCCAGCATTTT.

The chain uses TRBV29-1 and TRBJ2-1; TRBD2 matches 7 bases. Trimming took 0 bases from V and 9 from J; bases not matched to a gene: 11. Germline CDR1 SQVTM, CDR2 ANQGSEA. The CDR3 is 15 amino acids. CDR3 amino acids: CSVEDLLRTRGEQFF. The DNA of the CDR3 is TGCAGCGTTGAAGATCTTTTAAGGACTAGAGGTGAGCAGTTCTTC.

The CDR3 spells CASSLDPRGGAHTEAFF. The DNA of the CDR3 is TGCGCCAGCAGCTTGGACCCTCGAGGAGGGGCCCACACTGAAGCTTTCTTT. The chain joins TRBV5-1 to TRBJ1-1; possible D gene TRBD1, 5 bases. Germline assignment: CDR1 SGHRS and CDR2 YFSETQ. The V end was cut by 0 bases, the J end by 3 bases, with 18 bases between. The CDR3 covers 17 residues. The whole variable domain, filled in from reference TRBV5-1 and TRBJ1-1, reads KAGVTQTPRYLIKTRGQQVTLSCSPISGHRSVSWYQQTPGQGLQFLFEYFSETQRNKGNFPGRFSGRQFSNSRSEMNVSTLELGDSALYLCASSLDPRGGAHTEAFFGQGTRLTVV.

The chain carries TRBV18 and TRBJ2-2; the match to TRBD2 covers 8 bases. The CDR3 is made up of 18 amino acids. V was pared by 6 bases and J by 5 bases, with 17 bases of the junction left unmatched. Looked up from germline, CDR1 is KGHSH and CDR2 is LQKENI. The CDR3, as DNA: TGTGCCAGCTCTCGCGACCAACTAGCGGCGAGGGGGACCGGGGAGCTGTTTTTT. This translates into CASSRDQLAARGTGELFF.